This TCR beta chain appears in the sequencing data of a study of T cells in Graves' hyperthyroidism and ophthalmopathy (dated by TCRdb to between 2018 and 2021). The study in broad terms: Peripheral blood samples were taken at the time of initial diagnosis, prior to any treatment. According to the paper, TCR Vbeta CDR3 sequencing was carried out on approximately 140 peripheral blood samples, which came from fewer than 50 ophthalmopathy, 70 to 80 hyperthyroidism and about 17 progressor patients. In addition, the study compared T-cell repertoires in thyroid tissue and in blood from about 6 Graves' hyperthyroidism patients. To identify distinguishing TCR V-J signatures, a discovery cohort of some 99 patients was used, comprising some 45 with Graves' ophthalmopathy and 57 with stable Graves' hyperthyroidism. Prospective prediction of ophthalmopathy was tested in an independent validation cohort consisting of 18 to 20 hyperthyroidism patients and some 15 patients who later progressed to ophthalmopathy. For training and testing, the 100 or so patients in the discovery cohort were randomly divided in a 7:3 ratio. After sampling, hyperthyroidism patients received methimazole starting at 30 mg daily, and ophthalmopathy patients received high-dose intravenous methylprednisolone.

Broader findings and caveats from the paper: Most expanded thyroid clonotypes (frequency above 0.001) were also detected in blood, suggesting blood repertoires may reflect thyroid immune responses. In cross-validation, a model built on a 13 V-J signature told ophthalmopathy apart from stable hyperthyroidism with 87.88% sensitivity and around 81% specificity, and in testing the same model reached 80%/75%. In validation, progression to ophthalmopathy was predicted by the model with around 71% sensitivity and just over 72% specificity, a median of roughly 6.4 months before onset. Sample size was not statistically predetermined, and blinding of investigators to group allocation was not performed.

Ophthalmopathy patients had moderately to severely active disease, with a Clinical Activity Score of 3 or more, a NOSPECS grade of 4 or more, and a disease duration of less than 3 months. Exclusion was applied to patients with uncontrolled infections, other autoimmune diseases, pregnancy or lactation. Clinical symptoms, serum thyroxine and TRAb, thyroid ultrasound, and orbital computed tomography formed the basis for the diagnoses. Ficoll-Paque density gradient centrifugation was used to isolate PBMCs from about 10 ml of fresh peripheral blood. Total RNA was extracted using Trizol reagent, and RNA quality was assessed on an Agilent 2100 Bioanalyzer. Amplification of TCR beta CDR3 regions was carried out from RNA transcripts. For the first round of RT-PCR on the TCR CDR3, the HTBI primer set was used together with the Qiagen OneStep RT-PCR kit. The libraries were constructed in a second round of multiplex PCR and then size-selected and purified. Sequencing of the libraries was done on an Illumina HiSeq2000 using paired-end 100 bp reads. The source study handled its data this way. SOAPnuke was used to process the raw data, removing reads that contained adapters or uncalled bases, had a mean Phred below 15, or lacked an exact match to the constant primer or identifier. High-quality paired reads were merged with COPE v1.2.5, and unique nucleotide sequences were defined as clonotypes. Clonotypes were aligned to IMGT TRBV, TRBD and TRBJ reference segments using MiTCR v1.1. Only V-J combinations with frequency above 0.0001, covering 99.2% of repertoires, were analysed. The TCS score was defined as the ratio of F50 (clonal expansion) to E x V (chaos), calculated using BLOSUM62-based TCRdist between CDR3 peptides within each V-J. Welch's t-statistics and random forest reduced 500 to 650 V-J features to 13, which were used in a naive Bayes classifier (R e1071). In TCRdb, the public reads were trimmed at Q25 with fastp and aligned with MiXCR, with productive beta chains retained. Rows with a matching CDR3 protein are joined into one entry that keeps the most common DNA and genes. V and J calls and clone size were set by TCRdb, not the authors. The sample profile shows approximately 380,000 distinct CDR3 sequences; 18% of them were found once. The ten most abundant clones make up 35% to 45% of the sample.

This clonotype was found a few times. Its binding antigen is unknown. Base-call qualities are not available, and no considerably larger clone is one nucleotide away. The CDR3 has 15 amino acids, counting the end cysteine and phenylalanine. Only CDR3 DNA remains: 45 bases, in frame from the first base. CDR1 and CDR2, looked up from the germline V gene, are SGDLS and YYNGEE. A distance of 17 bases separates the germline ends of V and J, which lose 3 bases and 5 bases respectively. This clonotype was obtained from a man aged 18 to 30 with Graves' ophthalmopathy. Material for sequencing was blood. The sequence is built from TRBV9 and TRBJ2-5; the D segment cannot be called with confidence. The nucleotide sequence is given as TGTGCCAGCAGCGCCATCGGACGGTCCGGGGAGACCCAGTACTTC. Translated, this is CASSAIGRSGETQYF.